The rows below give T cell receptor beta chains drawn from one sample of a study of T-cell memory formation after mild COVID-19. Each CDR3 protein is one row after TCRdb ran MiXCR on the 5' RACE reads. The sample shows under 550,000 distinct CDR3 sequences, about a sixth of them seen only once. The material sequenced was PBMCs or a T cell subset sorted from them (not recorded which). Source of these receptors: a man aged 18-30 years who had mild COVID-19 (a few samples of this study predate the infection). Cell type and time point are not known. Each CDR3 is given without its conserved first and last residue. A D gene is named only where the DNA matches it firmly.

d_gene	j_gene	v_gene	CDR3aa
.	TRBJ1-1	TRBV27	ASSFRQGSEAF
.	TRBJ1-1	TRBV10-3	AITRELNTEAF
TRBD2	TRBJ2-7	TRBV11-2	ASSNGLAGEQY
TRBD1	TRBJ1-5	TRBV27	ASTADRVNQPQH
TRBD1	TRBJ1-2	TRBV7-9	ASSLQGANSYGYT
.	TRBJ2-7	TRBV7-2	ASSRRPQGSEQY
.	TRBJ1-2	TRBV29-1	SVEEDEGVNGYT
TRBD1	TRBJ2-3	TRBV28	ASIRQGINTQY
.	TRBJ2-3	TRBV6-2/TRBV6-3	ASRGLGADTQY
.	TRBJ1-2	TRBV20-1	SARATEDT
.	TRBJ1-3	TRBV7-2	ASSLDGRWRNTIY
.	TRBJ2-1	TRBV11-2	ASSRGDYNEQF
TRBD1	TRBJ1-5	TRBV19	ASSPTGAPHQPQH
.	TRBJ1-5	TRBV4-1	ASSQGEFNQPQH
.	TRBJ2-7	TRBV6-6	ASSYAPGPYEQY
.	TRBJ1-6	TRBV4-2	ASSQESGTNSPLH
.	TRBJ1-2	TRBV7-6	ASSLKGGRTNYGYT
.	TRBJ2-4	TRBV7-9	ASSLPPAARGKNIQY
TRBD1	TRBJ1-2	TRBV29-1	SDLVGQGALNYGYT
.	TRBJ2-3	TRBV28	ASSLPQGWTDTQY
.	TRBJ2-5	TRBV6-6	ATKAGQRETQY
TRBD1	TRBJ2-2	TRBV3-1	ASSQTGGVTGELF
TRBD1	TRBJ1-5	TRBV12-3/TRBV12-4	ASSRGQGAKQPQH
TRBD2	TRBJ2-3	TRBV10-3	AITRTSGTESTDTQY
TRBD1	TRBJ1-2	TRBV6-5	ASRPGQGAGGYT
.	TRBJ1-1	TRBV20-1	SAREDGNTEAF
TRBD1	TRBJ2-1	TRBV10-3	AITDRDYNEQF
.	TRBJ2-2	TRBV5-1	ASSLAGGELF
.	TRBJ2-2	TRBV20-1	SARRGRTGELF
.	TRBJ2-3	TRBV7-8	ASSLGVRFTDTQY
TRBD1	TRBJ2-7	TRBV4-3	ASSQATGDTYEQY
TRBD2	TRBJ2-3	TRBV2	ASSARFGTSVADTQY
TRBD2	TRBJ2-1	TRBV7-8	ASRPRLAGDSYNEQF
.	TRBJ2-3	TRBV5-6	ATQGSSAGDTQY
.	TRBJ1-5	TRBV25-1	ASSERGRSNQPQH
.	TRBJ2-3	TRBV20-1	STALVADTQY
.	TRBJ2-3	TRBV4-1	ASSQEASPNTDTQY
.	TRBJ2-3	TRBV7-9	ASSPPAAYTDTQY
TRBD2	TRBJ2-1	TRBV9	ASSPPSGTYNEQF
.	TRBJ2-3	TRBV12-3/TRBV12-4	ASSPTGAGRTSTDTQY
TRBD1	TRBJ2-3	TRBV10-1	ASSTRTGGIGDTQY
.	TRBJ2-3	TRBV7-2	ASSWGGATDTQY
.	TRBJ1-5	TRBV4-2	ASSQRPLGSNQPQH
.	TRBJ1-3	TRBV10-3	AISEWGTAGNTIY
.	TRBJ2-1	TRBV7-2	ASSFRAGLYNEQF
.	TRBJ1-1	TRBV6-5	ASSLSPVWGTEAF
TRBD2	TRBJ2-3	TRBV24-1	ATSDASGGVTDTQY
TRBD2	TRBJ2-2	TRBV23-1	AKRGASIGELF
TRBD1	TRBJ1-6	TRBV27	ASSLYQAGGNSPLH
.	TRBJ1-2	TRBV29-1	SVEQGSGGYT
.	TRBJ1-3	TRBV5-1	ASSLGPQSSGNTIY
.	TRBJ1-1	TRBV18	ASSPDSLTEAF